This TCR beta chain was sequenced during a study of persistence of HIV-infected CD4 T cells. Study results and limitations: Antigen-responding cells were enriched for degenerate expanded CDR3beta sequences. CMV- and Gag-responding cells had lower TCRbeta richness than CD3/CD28-responding cells.

Concerning this clone itself: Its antigen is not identified.

Anti-CD3/anti-CD28 beads served as a nonspecific positive control stimulus. Sorting selected CD4+ T cells upregulating both CD40 ligand and CD69. Inclusion required CMV-positive serology and CD4+ counts above 400 cells/uL. The libraries were made with immunoSEQ version 4 in survey mode. Some clones are missing from TCRdb's copy, which holds only in-frame ones; the method was immunoSEQ multiplex PCR. The top ten hold approximately 1.2% of the sample, which has about 37,000 clones, approximately 88% seen once. V lost 4 bases to trimming and J lost 9 bases; unmatched junction nucleotides: 5. The germline V gene encodes CDR1 MGHDK and CDR2 SYGVNS. There are 14 residues in the CDR3.

The TCR originated in an adult man with HIV who was CMV-seropositive. This sample comprised CD4+ T cells sorted from PBMCs after approximately 20-hour stimulation, obtained from a patient who received antiretroviral therapy. This chain joins TRBV25-1 and TRBJ1-6, with 8 positions matching TRBD1. In nucleotides, the CDR3 is TGTGCCAGCAGTGGGGACAGGATCACTTCACCCCTCCACTTT. Its translation: CASSGDRITSPLHF.